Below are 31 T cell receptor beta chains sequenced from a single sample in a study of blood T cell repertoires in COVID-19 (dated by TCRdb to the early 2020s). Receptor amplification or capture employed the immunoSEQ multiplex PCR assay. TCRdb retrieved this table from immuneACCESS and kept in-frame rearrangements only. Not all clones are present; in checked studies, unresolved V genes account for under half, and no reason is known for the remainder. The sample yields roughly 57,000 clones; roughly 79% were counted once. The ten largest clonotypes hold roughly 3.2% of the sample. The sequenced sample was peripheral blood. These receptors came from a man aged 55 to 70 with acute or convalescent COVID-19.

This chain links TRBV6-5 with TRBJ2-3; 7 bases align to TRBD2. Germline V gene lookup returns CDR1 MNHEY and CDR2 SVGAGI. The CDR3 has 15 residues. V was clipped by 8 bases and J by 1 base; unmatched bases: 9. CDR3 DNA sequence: TGTGCCAGCCGGTCGAGCGGGGAGCGCACAGATACGCAGTATTTT. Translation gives CASRSSGERTDTQYF.

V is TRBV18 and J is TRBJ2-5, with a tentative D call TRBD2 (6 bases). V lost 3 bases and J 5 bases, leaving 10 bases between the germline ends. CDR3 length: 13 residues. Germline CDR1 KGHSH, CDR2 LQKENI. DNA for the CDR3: TGTGCCAGCTCACCTCGGAGCGGGGAGACCCAGTACTTC. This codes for CASSPRSGETQYF.

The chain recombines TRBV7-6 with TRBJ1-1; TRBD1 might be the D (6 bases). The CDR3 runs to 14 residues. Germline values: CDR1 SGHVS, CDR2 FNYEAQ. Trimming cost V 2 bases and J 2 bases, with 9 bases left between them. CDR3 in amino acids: CASSLRTENTEAFF. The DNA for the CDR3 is TGTGCCAGCAGCTTACGGACAGAAAACACTGAAGCTTTCTTT.

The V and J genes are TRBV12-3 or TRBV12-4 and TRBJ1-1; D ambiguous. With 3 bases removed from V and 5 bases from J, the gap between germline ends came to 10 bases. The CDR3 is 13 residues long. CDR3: CASSFHPETEAFF. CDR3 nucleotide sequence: TGTGCCAGCAGTTTTCATCCCGAGACTGAAGCTTTCTTT.

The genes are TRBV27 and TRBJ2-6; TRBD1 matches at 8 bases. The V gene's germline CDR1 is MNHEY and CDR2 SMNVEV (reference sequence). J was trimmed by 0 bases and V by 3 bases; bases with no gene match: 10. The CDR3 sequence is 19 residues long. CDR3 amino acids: CASSFERDRSFSGANVLTF. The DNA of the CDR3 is TGTGCCAGCAGTTTTGAAAGGGACAGGAGTTTCTCTGGGGCCAACGTCCTGACTTTC.

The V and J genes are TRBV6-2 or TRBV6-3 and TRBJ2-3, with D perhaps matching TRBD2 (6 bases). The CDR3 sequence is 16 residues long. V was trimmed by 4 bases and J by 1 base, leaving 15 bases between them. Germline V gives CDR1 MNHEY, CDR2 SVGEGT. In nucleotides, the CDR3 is TGTGCCAGCAGTTGTAACGTAGCGGCCTGCACAGATACGCAGTATTTT. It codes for CASSCNVAACTDTQYF.

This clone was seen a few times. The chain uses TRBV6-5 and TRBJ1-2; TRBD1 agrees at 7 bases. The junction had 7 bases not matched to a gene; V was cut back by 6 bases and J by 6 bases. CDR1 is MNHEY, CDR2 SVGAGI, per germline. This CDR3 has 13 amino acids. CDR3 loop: CASRITGENGYTF. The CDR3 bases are TGTGCCAGCAGGATAACAGGGGAAAATGGCTACACCTTC.

CDR3 amino acids: CASREGRSYGYTF. The CDR3 DNA follows: TGTGCCAGCCGGGAGGGACGGAGCTATGGCTACACCTTC. This chain links TRBV2 with TRBJ1-2; tentative D call: TRBD1 (5 bases). The V gene's germline CDR1 is SNHLY and CDR2 FYNNEI. The CDR3 contains 13 residues. The V and J ends lost 8 bases and 4 bases respectively, with 14 bases between them.

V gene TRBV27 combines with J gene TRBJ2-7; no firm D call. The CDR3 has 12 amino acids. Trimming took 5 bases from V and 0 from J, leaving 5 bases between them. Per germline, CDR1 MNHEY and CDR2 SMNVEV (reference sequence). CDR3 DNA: TGTGCCAGCAGTCCAATCTCCTACGAGCAGTACTTC. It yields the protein CASSPISYEQYF.

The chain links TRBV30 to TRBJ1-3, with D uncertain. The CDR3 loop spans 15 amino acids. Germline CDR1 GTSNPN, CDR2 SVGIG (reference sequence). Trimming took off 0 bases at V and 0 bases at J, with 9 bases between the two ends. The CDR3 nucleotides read TGTGCCTGGAGTGTACGGAGGAGCTCTGGAAACACCATATATTTT. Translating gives CAWSVRRSSGNTIYF.

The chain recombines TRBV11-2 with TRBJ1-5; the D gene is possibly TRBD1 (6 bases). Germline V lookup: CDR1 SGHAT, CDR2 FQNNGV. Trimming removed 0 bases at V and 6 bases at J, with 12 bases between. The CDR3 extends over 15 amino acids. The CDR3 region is CASSLEGARGQPQHF. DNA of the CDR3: TGTGCCAGCAGCTTAGAGGGGGCGCGAGGTCAGCCCCAGCATTTT. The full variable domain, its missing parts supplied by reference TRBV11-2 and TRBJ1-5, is EAGVAQSPRYKIIEKRQSVAFWCNPISGHATLYWYQQILGQGPKLLIQFQNNGVVDDSQLPKDRFSAERLKGVDSTLKIQPAKLEDSAVYLCASSLEGARGQPQHFGDGTRLSIL.

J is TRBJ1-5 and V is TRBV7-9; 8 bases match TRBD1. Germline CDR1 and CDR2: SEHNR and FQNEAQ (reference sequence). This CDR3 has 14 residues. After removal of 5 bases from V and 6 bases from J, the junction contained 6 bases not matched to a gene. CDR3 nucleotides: TGTGCCAGCAGCCTGACAGGGGAAGGTCAGCCCCAGCATTTT. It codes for CASSLTGEGQPQHF. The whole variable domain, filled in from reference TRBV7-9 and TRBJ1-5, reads DTGVSQNPRHKITKRGQNVTFRCDPISEHNRLYWYRQTLGQGPEFLTYFQNEAQLEKSRLLSDRFSAERPKGSFSTLEIQRTEQGDSAMYLCASSLTGEGQPQHFGDGTRLSIL.

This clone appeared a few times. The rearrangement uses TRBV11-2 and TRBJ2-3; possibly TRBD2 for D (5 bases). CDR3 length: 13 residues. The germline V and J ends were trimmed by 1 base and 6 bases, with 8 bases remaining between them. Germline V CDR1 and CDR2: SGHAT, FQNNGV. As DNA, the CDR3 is TGTGCCAGCAGCTTAGGGCGGGCGGATACGCAGTATTTT. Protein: CASSLGRADTQYF.

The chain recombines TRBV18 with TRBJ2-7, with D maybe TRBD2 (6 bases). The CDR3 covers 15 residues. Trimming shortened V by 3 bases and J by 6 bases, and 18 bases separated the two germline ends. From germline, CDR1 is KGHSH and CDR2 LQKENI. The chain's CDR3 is CASSPRGDFRGEQYF. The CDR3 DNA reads TGTGCCAGCTCACCTCGAGGGGACTTCCGGGGCGAGCAGTACTTC.

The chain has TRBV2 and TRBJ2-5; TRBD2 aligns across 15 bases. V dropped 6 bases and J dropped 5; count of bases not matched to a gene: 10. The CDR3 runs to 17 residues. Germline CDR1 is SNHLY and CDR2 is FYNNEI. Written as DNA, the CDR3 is TGTGCCAGCAGATTAGGACTAGCGGGGGGGCCGGGTGAGACCCAGTACTTC. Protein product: CASRLGLAGGPGETQYF.

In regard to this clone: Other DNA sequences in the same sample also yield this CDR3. CDR3 sequence (DNA): TGTGCCAGCAGCCCCGGCGGCACCCAAGAGACCCAGTACTTC. Translation gives CASSPGGTQETQYF. V gene TRBV7-2 combines with J gene TRBJ2-5, with D uncertain. Germline values: CDR1 SGHTA, CDR2 FQGNSA. Trimming pared 5 bases from V and 1 base from J, leaving 11 bases between. The CDR3 has 14 amino acids.

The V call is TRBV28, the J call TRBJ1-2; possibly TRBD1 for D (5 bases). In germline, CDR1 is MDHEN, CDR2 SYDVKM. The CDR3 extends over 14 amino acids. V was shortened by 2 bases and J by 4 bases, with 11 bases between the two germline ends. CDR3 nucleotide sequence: TGTGCCAGCAGTTTAAGTCACCAGGGCTATGGCTACACCTTC. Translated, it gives CASSLSHQGYGYTF.

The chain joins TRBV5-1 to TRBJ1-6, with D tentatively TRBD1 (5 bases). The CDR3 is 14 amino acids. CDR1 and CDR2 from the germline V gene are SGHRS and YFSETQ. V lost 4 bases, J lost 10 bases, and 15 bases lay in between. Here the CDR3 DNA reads TGCGCCAGCAGCGGACAAAACGTGGGGTCACCCCTCCACTTT. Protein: CASSGQNVGSPLHF.

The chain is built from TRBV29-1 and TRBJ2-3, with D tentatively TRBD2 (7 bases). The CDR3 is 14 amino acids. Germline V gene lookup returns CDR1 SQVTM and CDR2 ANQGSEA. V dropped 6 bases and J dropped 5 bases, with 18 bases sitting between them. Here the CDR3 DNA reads TGCAGCGTCGGGGACTACACCAGGGGAGATACGCAGTATTTT. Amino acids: CSVGDYTRGDTQYF.

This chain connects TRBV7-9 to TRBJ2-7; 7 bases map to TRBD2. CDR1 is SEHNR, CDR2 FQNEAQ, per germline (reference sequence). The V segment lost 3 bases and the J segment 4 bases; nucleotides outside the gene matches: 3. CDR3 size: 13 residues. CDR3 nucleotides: TGTGCCAGCAGCTTTGCGGGGGAGTACGAGCAGTACTTC. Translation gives CASSFAGEYEQYF. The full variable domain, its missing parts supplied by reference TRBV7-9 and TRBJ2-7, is DTGVSQNPRHKITKRGQNVTFRCDPISEHNRLYWYRQTLGQGPEFLTYFQNEAQLEKSRLLSDRFSAERPKGSFSTLEIQRTEQGDSAMYLCASSFAGEYEQYFGPGTRLTVT.

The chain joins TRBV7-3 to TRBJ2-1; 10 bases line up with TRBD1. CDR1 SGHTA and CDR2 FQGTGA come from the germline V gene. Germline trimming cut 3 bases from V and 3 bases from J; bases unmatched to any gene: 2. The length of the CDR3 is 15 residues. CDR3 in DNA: TGTGCCAGCAGCTTTGGACAGGGGGTCTACAATGAGCAGTTCTTC. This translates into CASSFGQGVYNEQFF.

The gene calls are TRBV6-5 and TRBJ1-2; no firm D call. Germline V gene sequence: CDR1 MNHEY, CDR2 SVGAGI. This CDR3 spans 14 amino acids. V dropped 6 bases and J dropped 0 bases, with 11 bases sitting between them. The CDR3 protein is CASRAGGSNYGYTF. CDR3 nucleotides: TGTGCCAGCAGGGCGGGAGGGTCTAACTATGGCTACACCTTC.

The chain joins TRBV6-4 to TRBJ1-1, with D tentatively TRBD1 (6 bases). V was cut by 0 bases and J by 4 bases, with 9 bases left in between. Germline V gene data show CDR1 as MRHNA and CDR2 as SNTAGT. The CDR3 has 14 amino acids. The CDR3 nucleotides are TGTGCCAGCAGTGACTCCTCCAGGGGCACTGAAGCTTTCTTT. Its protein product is CASSDSSRGTEAFF.

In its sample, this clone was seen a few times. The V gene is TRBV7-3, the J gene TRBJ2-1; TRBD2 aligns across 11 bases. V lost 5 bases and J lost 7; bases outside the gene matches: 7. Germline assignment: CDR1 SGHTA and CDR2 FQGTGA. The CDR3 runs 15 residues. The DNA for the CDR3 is TGTGCCAGCAGCCTTAGCGGGGGGGTATTTAATGAGCAGTTCTTC. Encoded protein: CASSLSGGVFNEQFF. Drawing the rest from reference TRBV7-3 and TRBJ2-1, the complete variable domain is GAGVSQTPSNKVTEKGKYVELRCDPISGHTALYWYRQSLGQGPEFLIYFQGTGAADDSGLPNDRFFAVRPEGSVSTLKIQRTERGDSAVYLCASSLSGGVFNEQFFGPGTRLTVL.

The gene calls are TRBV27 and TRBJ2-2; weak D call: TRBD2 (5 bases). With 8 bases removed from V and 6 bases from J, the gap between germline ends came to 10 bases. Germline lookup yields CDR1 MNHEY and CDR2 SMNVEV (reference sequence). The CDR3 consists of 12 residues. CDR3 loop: CASRGSSGELFF. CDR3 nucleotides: TGTGCCAGCCGAGGGTCATCCGGGGAGCTGTTTTTT.

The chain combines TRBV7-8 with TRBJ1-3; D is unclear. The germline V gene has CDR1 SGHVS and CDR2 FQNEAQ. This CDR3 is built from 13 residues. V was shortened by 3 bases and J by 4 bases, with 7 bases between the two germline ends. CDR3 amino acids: CASSLYEGNTIYF. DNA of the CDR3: TGTGCCAGCAGCTTGTATGAGGGAAACACCATATATTTT.

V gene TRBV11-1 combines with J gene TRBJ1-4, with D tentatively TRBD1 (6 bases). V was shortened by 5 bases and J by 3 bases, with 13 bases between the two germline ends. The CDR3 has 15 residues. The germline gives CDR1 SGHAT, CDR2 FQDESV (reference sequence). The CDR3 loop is CASSPSGAANEKLFF. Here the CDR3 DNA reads TGTGCCAGCAGCCCGTCAGGGGCGGCTAATGAAAAACTGTTTTTT. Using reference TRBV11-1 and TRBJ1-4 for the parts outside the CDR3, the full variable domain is EAEVAQSPRYKITEKSQAVAFWCDPISGHATLYWYRQILGQGPELLVQFQDESVVDDSQLPKDRFSAERLKGVDSTLKIQPAELGDSAMYLCASSPSGAANEKLFFGSGTQLSVL.

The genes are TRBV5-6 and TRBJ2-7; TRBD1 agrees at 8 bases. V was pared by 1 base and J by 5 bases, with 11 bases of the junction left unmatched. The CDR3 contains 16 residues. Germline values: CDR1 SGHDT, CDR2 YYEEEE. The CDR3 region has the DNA TGTGCCAGCAGCTTGTTTGCCAGGGGGCTATTGGACGAGCAGTACTTC. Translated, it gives CASSLFARGLLDEQYF.

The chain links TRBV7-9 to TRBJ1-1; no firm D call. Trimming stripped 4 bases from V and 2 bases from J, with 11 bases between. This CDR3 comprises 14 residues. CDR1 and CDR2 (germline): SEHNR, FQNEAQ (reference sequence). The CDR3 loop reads CASSSLSGNTEAFF. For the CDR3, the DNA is TGTGCCAGCAGCTCCCTGTCGGGAAACACTGAAGCTTTCTTT.

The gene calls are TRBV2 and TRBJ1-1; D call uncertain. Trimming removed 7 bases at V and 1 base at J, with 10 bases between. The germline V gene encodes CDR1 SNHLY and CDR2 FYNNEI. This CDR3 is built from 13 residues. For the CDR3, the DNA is TGTGCCAGCAACTCGGTAAGGAACACTGAAGCTTTCTTT. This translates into CASNSVRNTEAFF.

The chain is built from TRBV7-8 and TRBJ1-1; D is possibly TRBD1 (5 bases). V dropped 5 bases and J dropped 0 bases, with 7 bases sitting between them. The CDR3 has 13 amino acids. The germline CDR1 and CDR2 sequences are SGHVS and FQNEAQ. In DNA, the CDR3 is TGTGCCAGCAGCCTGACAGTGAACACTGAAGCTTTCTTT. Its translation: CASSLTVNTEAFF.